Presented here are 14 T cell receptor beta chains from one specimen sequenced in a study. TCRdb re-called the RT-PCR reads through MiXCR, storing one row per CDR3 protein. Of 5,000 to 8,000 distinct CDR3 sequences in the sample, just over 90% were seen once. The sequencing sample was made of memory CD4+ T cells from blood. These receptors originate from a female donor in good health, serving as a healthy control.

With regard to this clonotype: This beta chain is a stray read from a library made for alpha chains; its abundance is not meaningful. The V gene is TRBV29-1, the J gene TRBJ2-7; no clear D. The CDR3 extends over 12 amino acids. Germline CDR1 reads SQVTM; CDR2 reads ANQGSEA. V lost 3 bases, J lost 5 bases, and 11 bases lay in between. The DNA for the CDR3 is TGCAGCGTTGAGGGCGTAAGGGACGAGCAGTACTTC. Translating gives CSVEGVRDEQYF.

Notes on this clonotype: This beta chain represents an off-target read in a library built for alpha chains; its size is of limited meaning. The rearrangement uses TRBV7-2 and TRBJ2-3; TRBD2 agrees at 8 bases. This CDR3 spans 15 amino acids. The V and J ends lost 5 bases and 1 base, in that order; junction bases with no gene match: 5. Looked up from germline, CDR1 is SGHTA and CDR2 is FQGNSA. In nucleotides, the CDR3 is TGTGCCAGCAGCGGTACGACTAGCGGCACAGATACGCAGTATTTT. Its protein is CASSGTTSGTDTQYF. The variable domain in full, with the rest retrieved from reference TRBV7-2 and TRBJ2-3, is GAGVSQSPSNKVTEKGKDVELRCDPISGHTALYWYRQSLGQGLEFLIYFQGNSAPDKSGLPSDRFSAERTGGSVSTLTIQRTQQEDSAVYLCASSGTTSGTDTQYFGPGTRLTVL.

In its sample, this clonotype was seen once. This beta chain turned up in a library designed for alpha chains; as an off-target read, its abundance says little. The CDR3 region is CASSLSLAGEDTQYF. CDR3 in DNA: TGCGCCAGCAGCTTGAGCCTAGCGGGAGAAGATACGCAGTATTTT. This chain connects TRBV5-1 to TRBJ2-3; the match to TRBD2 covers 10 bases. The V gene's germline CDR1 is SGHRS and CDR2 YFSETQ. J gave up 5 bases and V 1 base, and 4 bases lay outside the gene matches. This CDR3 is built from 15 residues.

Remarks on this clonotype: This beta chain slipped into a library made for alpha chains as a stray read, so its size is not meaningful. The chain recombines TRBV5-1 with TRBJ2-5, with D perhaps given as TRBD1 or TRBD2 (5 bases each). Looked up from germline, CDR1 is SGHRS and CDR2 is YFSETQ. The CDR3 extends over 16 amino acids. Trimming took 4 bases from V and 4 from J, leaving 20 bases between them. The CDR3 DNA sequence: TGCGCCAGCAGCAGACCCCTCGGGGCAGGGCTAGAGACCCAGTACTTC. Translated: CASSRPLGAGLETQYF.

Regarding this clonotype: A library made for alpha chains picked up this beta chain off target, so its size means little. The chain is built from TRBV7-8 and TRBJ1-5; TRBD1 matches 10 bases. CDR1 SGHVS and CDR2 FQNEAQ come from the germline V gene. The CDR3 covers 15 residues. Unmatched junction bases numbered 8, after V lost 5 bases and J lost 7 bases. The CDR3 region is CASSLRTGGMQPQHF. DNA for the CDR3: TGTGCCAGCAGCCTTCGGACAGGGGGAATGCAGCCCCAGCATTTT.

About this clonotype: This beta chain is off target for a library built for alpha chains, so its abundance means little. The chain couples TRBV5-5 to TRBJ2-7; D remains ambiguous. Trimming stripped 1 base from V and 1 base from J, with 12 bases between. Germline assignment: CDR1 SGHKS and CDR2 YYEKEE (reference sequence). The CDR3 extends over 15 amino acids. The CDR3 sequence is CASSLFLAISYEQYF. The CDR3, as DNA: TGTGCCAGCAGCTTGTTTCTGGCAATATCCTACGAGCAGTACTTC.

A word on this clonotype: A library prepared for alpha chains yielded this beta chain as an off-target read; its size is of little meaning. This chain connects TRBV27 to TRBJ2-7, with 9 bases identical to TRBD2. Germline V lookup: CDR1 MNHEY, CDR2 SMNVEV (reference sequence). CDR3 length equals 16 residues. V was clipped by 5 bases and J by 2 bases; unmatched bases: 10. CDR3 coding DNA: TGTGCCAGCAGTCCTCTGACCAGCGGGGGGCCCTACGAGCAGTACTTC. Translated: CASSPLTSGGPYEQYF.

In regard to this clonotype: Since it is a stray read in a library aimed at alpha chains, this beta chain has a size that is not meaningful. The rearrangement uses TRBV7-2 and TRBJ2-5, with 8 positions matching TRBD2. CDR3 length equals 13 residues. The ends lost 8 bases at V and 1 base at J; junction bases unmatched: 3. Germline assignment: CDR1 SGHTA and CDR2 FQGNSA. The CDR3 spells CASQSGGQETQYF. DNA for the CDR3: TGTGCCAGCCAGAGCGGGGGCCAAGAGACCCAGTACTTC.

Note on this clonotype: The library was prepared for alpha chains; this beta chain is a stray read, so its frequency means little. The chain employs TRBV7-9 and TRBJ1-1; D is uncertain. CDR1 is SEHNR and CDR2 is FQNEAQ in the germline V gene (reference sequence). With 11 bases removed from V and 1 base from J, the gap between germline ends came to 11 bases. The CDR3 totals 12 residues. The CDR3, as DNA: TGTGCCTCCCAGGCCACGAACACTGAAGCTTTCTTT. Its translation: CASQATNTEAFF. Complete variable domain (other parts from reference TRBV7-9 and TRBJ1-1): DTGVSQNPRHKITKRGQNVTFRCDPISEHNRLYWYRQTLGQGPEFLTYFQNEAQLEKSRLLSDRFSAERPKGSFSTLEIQRTEQGDSAMYLCASQATNTEAFFGQGTRLTVV.

A remark on this clonotype: This beta chain is a stray read from a library made for alpha chains; its abundance is not meaningful. This rearrangement joins TRBV5-1 to TRBJ1-5; D gene uncertain. Trimming removed 0 bases at V and 8 bases at J, with 18 bases between. Germline lookup yields CDR1 SGHRS and CDR2 YFSETQ. The CDR3 is 16 amino acids. CDR3: CASSLGTLPPGEPQHF. The CDR3 coding sequence is TGCGCCAGCAGCTTGGGAACACTACCCCCCGGAGAGCCCCAGCATTTT.

Concerning this clonotype: This beta chain is an unintended read in a library built for alpha chains; its size means little. In DNA, the CDR3 is TGTGCCAGCTCCCGGGGCCAAGAGACCCAGTACTTC. Translating gives CASSRGQETQYF. The chain employs TRBV7-2 and TRBJ2-5; D is perhaps TRBD2 (5 bases). The CDR3 is 12 residues long. V lost 8 bases and J lost 1, with 8 bases in between. CDR1 is SGHTA, CDR2 FQGNSA, per germline.

The count of this clonotype is one. A library made for alpha chains picked up this beta chain off target, so its size means little. The rearrangement uses TRBV12-3 or TRBV12-4 and TRBJ2-5; the match to TRBD2 covers 13 bases. This CDR3 comprises 16 residues. The V and J ends lost 5 bases and 4 bases, in that order; junction bases with no gene match: 7. Written as DNA, the CDR3 is TGTGCCAGCAGTCCGCAGACTAGCGGGGGGAGAGAGACCCAGTACTTC. It encodes CASSPQTSGGRETQYF.

As regards this clonotype: The library was built for alpha chains, so this beta chain is an off-target read and its size means little. The chain carries TRBV2 and TRBJ2-5, with D perhaps matching TRBD2 (5 bases). The CDR3 has 12 residues. Germline CDR1 reads SNHLY; CDR2 reads FYNNEI. Trimming took 8 bases from V and 5 from J, leaving 12 bases between them. The CDR3: CASGLEGETQYF. The DNA of the CDR3 is TGTGCCAGCGGACTGGAAGGGGAGACCCAGTACTTC. Full variable domain (rest looked up from reference TRBV2 and TRBJ2-5): EPEVTQTPSHQVTQMGQEVILRCVPISNHLYFYWYRQILGQKVEFLVSFYNNEISEKSEIFDDQFSVERPDGSNFTLKIRSTKLEDSAMYFCASGLEGETQYFGPGTRLLVL.

With respect to this clonotype: This beta chain was picked up by a library intended for alpha chains and is off target, so its count carries little meaning. This chain connects TRBV29-1 to TRBJ2-2, with a tentative D call TRBD2 (5 bases). The CDR3 is 13 residues long. Trimming shortened V by 4 bases and J by 5 bases, and 11 bases separated the two germline ends. Germline V CDR1 and CDR2: SQVTM, ANQGSEA. The chain's CDR3 is CSVAGDSTGELFF. The CDR3 DNA reads as TGCAGCGTTGCCGGGGATAGTACCGGGGAGCTGTTTTTT.